This TCR beta chain originates from a study of a mutant IDH1 vaccine in newly diagnosed glioma. At the level of the study: Beforehand, treatment had been radiotherapy, temozolomide, or both; the majority received both.

As for time point: week 35, safety follow-up. What each vaccine dose contained was 300 ug of mutant IDH1 20-mer peptide, accompanied by topical imiquimod. Eight vaccinations went to patients in weeks 1, 3, 5, 7, 11, 15, 19, 23. As regards this clone: The antigen remains undetermined.

The CDR3 is 14 amino acids. Trimming shortened V by 1 base and J by 7 bases, and 8 bases separated the two germline ends. CDR1 is KGHSH, CDR2 LQKENI, per germline. Profiled with immunoSEQ multiplex PCR; TCRdb holds only in-frame clones, not every one. This sample yields 55,000 to 65,000 clones, of which 84% are seen a single time; about 4% belongs to the top ten. Source: PBMCs, taken from a glioma patient whose treatment included an IDH1 peptide vaccine. The rearrangement links TRBV18 to TRBJ1-6; D unresolved. The clonotype comes from a man aged 25 to 40 with glioma. The CDR3 here is CASSPRDGNSPLHF. CDR3 in DNA: TGTGCCAGCTCACCACGCGACGGGAATTCACCCCTCCACTTT.